These T cell receptor beta chains were read from a single sample in a study of T cells in Graves' hyperthyroidism and ophthalmopathy. TCRdb recomputed calls from the multiplex PCR reads with MiXCR, one row per CDR3 protein. This sample has fewer than 700,000 distinct CDR3 sequences, with under 20% found just once. The sample taken for sequencing was blood. The source is a woman under 30 with Graves' ophthalmopathy. Both conserved end residues are part of each CDR3. The D gene is left open where the match is weak. The size entry is marked missing in some rows and otherwise reads once, few, many or a size class.

TRBV11-2	TRBD1	TRBJ1-1	many	CASSLDPAGTGDRAFF	TGTGCCAGCAGCTTAGACCCCGCCGGGACAGGGGATCGAGCTTTCTTT
TRBV7-8	-	TRBJ1-1	many	CASSPKGFPEAFF	TGTGCCAGCAGCCCCAAGGGGTTCCCTGAAGCTTTCTTT
TRBV27	-	TRBJ1-6	many	CASSVTGFHNSPLHF	TGTGCCAGCAGTGTCACAGGATTCCATAATTCACCCCTCCACTTT
TRBV12-3/TRBV12-4	-	TRBJ2-5	many	CASSFPGGYVQETQYF	TGTGCCAGCAGTTTTCCCGGTGGCTACGTTCAAGAGACCCAGTACTTC
TRBV5-6	-	TRBJ2-4	-	CASTPKDAGADIQYF	TGTGCCAGCACCCCTAAGGACGCCGGGGCGGACATTCAGTACTTC
TRBV12-3/TRBV12-4	-	TRBJ2-4	many	CASSPQLAFRMAAKNIQYF	TGTGCCAGCAGCCCCCAACTAGCCTTCCGCATGGCGGCCAAAAACATTCAGTACTTC
TRBV20-1	-	TRBJ2-1	many	CSARDRDRTFYNEQFF	TGCAGTGCTAGAGATCGCGACAGGACCTTCTACAATGAGCAGTTCTTC
TRBV30	-	TRBJ2-2	many	CAWCCVTSFGTGELFF	TGTGCCTGGTGTTGCGTGACTAGTTTCGGCACCGGGGAGCTGTTTTTT
TRBV5-1	-	TRBJ1-1	many	CASRSGVGTEAFF	TGCGCCAGCAGGAGCGGGGTTGGGACTGAAGCTTTCTTT
TRBV27	-	TRBJ1-1	few	CASSLLGGPTEAFF	TGTGCCAGCAGTTTATTGGGGGGCCCCACTGAAGCTTTCTTT
TRBV11-2	-	TRBJ1-4	-	CASSPREANEKLLF	TGTGCCAGCAGCCCGCGGGAGGCTAATGAAAAACTGCTTTTT